This T cell receptor beta chain was recovered during a study of CD8+CD57+ T cells in acquired aplastic anemia. Background on the study: The mean DNA yield obtained from sorted CD4+ and CD8+ cells came to around 3 ug.

Patients sequenced had flow cytometry evidence of CD8+CD57+ cell expansion. Details on this clonotype: Its antigen is unidentified.

The CDR3 has 15 residues. Germline V gene lookup returns CDR1 DFQATT and CDR2 SNEGSKA (reference sequence). V gave up 0 bases and J gave up 4 bases, with 14 bases separating them. Points from the study as a whole: Patients shared twenty-nine CD8+ CDR3 sequences with controls.

Genomic DNA templated the TCR beta VDJ and CDR3 profiling. TCRdb redid the calling of the reads with MiXCR, one entry per CDR3 protein. The sample holds about 160,000 distinct CDR3 sequences, 70% to 80% seen once. The specimen sequenced was sorted CD4+, CD8+, or CD8+CD57+ T cells (not recorded which) from PBMCs. This sequence joins TRBV20-1 and TRBJ2-3, with a possible D match to TRBD1 (6 bases). This receptor was taken from a human donor with aplastic anemia. This CDR3 is CSARDYARGADTQYF. CDR3 DNA: TGCAGTGCTAGAGATTACGCCAGGGGCGCAGATACGCAGTATTTT.